Shown below are 19 T cell receptor beta chains from a single sample sequenced in a study of blood T cells in healthy people across ages. For the second PCR, which ran for roughly 7 to 11 cycles, a sample-barcoded 5' primer and a J-beta primer mix were used. TCRdb called the 5' RACE reads again in MiXCR, with one record for every CDR3 protein. The sample lists 800,000 or so distinct CDR3 sequences; around 68% were seen once. The material sequenced was blood. All receptors come from a man under 40 in good health.

Only a few counts were recorded for this clonotype. The rearrangement joins TRBV6-6 to TRBJ2-1; possibly TRBD2 for D (5 bases). Trimming took 5 bases from V and 9 from J, leaving 5 bases between them. There are 10 residues in the CDR3. Germline V gene sequence: CDR1 MNHNY, CDR2 SVGAGI (reference sequence). The CDR3 DNA reads as TGTGCCAGCAGTGAGGGTGAGCAGTTCTTC. It specifies CASSEGEQFF.

This clonotype has only a few counts. The chain uses TRBV4-3 and TRBJ2-7; D is ambiguous. The CDR3 contains 14 residues. V lost 3 bases to trimming and J lost 2 bases, with 11 bases between them. The germline V gene encodes CDR1 LGHNA and CDR2 YSLEER. CDR3 sequence reads: CASSHELEPYEQYF. The CDR3 DNA is TGCGCCAGCAGCCATGAACTCGAACCCTACGAGCAGTACTTC.

This clonotype was counted only a few times. V and J are TRBV15 and TRBJ2-3; tentatively, D is TRBD1 (6 bases). Germline-derived CDR1 and CDR2 are LNHNV and YYDKDF (reference sequence). This CDR3 comprises 16 residues. V lost 3 bases to trimming and J lost 3 bases, with 16 bases between them. The CDR3 sequence is CATSSEPGVRTDTQYF. The CDR3 region has the DNA TGTGCCACCAGCAGCGAACCAGGGGTGAGAACAGATACGCAGTATTTT.

The V and J genes are TRBV29-1 and TRBJ2-7; D unclear. With 5 bases removed from V and 4 bases from J, the gap between germline ends came to 12 bases. Germline lookup yields CDR1 SQVTM and CDR2 ANQGSEA. CDR3 size: 12 residues. Written as DNA, the CDR3 is TGCAGCGTTAAGGCAGAAGGTTACGAGCAGTACTTC. Protein sequence: CSVKAEGYEQYF.

The V gene is TRBV11-2, the J gene TRBJ1-2; 10 nucleotides agree with TRBD1. This CDR3 has 16 residues. Per the germline V gene, CDR1 is SGHAT and CDR2 is FQNNGV. Losses at the gene ends were 2 bases for V and 4 bases for J; bases not matched to a gene: 7. The CDR3 nucleotides read TGTGCCAGCAGCTTACTCGGGACAGGGGCTCCCTATGGCTACACCTTC. As protein: CASSLLGTGAPYGYTF.

The chain combines TRBV12-3 or TRBV12-4 with TRBJ1-4; D is ambiguous. CDR3 length: 13 residues. Trimming stripped 3 bases from V and 5 bases from J, with 7 bases between. As DNA, the CDR3 is TGTGCCAGCAGTTTCGTAAACAATGAAAAACTGTTTTTT. It translates to CASSFVNNEKLFF.

The table lists this clonotype with a count of one. In nucleotides, the CDR3 is TGCAGTGCTAGAGGGGGCCATAGAACCACAGATACGCAGTATTTT. This sequence encodes CSARGGHRTTDTQYF. The gene calls are TRBV20-1 and TRBJ2-3; the D gene is possibly TRBD1 (5 bases). V lost 1 base and J lost 2, with 13 bases in between. The germline V gene encodes CDR1 DFQATT and CDR2 SNEGSKA (reference sequence). The length of the CDR3 is 15 residues.

This clonotype is a singleton in its sample. Given a much more abundant clone one base away, this may be a read error. The chain's CDR3 is CASSEGVRDYGYTF. DNA for the CDR3: TGTGCCAGCAGCGAAGGGGTTCGGGACTATGGCTACACCTTC. This rearrangement joins TRBV7-2 to TRBJ1-2; TRBD1 is a possible D gene (5 bases). Trimming took off 5 bases at V and 3 bases at J, with 13 bases between the two ends. CDR1 and CDR2 (germline): SGHTA, FQGNSA. This CDR3 has 14 amino acids.

This rearrangement joins TRBV29-1 to TRBJ1-2; 8 bases align to TRBD1. The CDR3 totals 12 residues. Unmatched junction bases numbered 3, after V lost 6 bases and J lost 3 bases. Germline V gives CDR1 SQVTM, CDR2 ANQGSEA. Written as DNA, the CDR3 is TGCAGCGTGGAGGACAGGGACTATGGCTACACCTTC. Translating it yields CSVEDRDYGYTF. Full variable domain (missing parts from reference TRBV29-1 and TRBJ1-2): SAVISQKPSRDICQRGTSLTIQCQVDSQVTMMFWYRQQPGQSLTLIATANQGSEATYESGFVIDKFPISRPNLTFSTLTVSNMSPEDSSIYLCSVEDRDYGYTFGSGTRLTVV.

The J gene is TRBJ2-1, the V gene TRBV29-1; D ambiguous. Germline-derived CDR1 and CDR2 are SQVTM and ANQGSEA. The CDR3 contains 12 residues. Trimming stripped 3 bases from V and 5 bases from J, with 8 bases between. For the CDR3, the DNA is TGCAGCGTTGATGCCAAGAACAATGAGCAGTTCTTC. It specifies CSVDAKNNEQFF.

This clonotype was detected a few times. The rearrangement joins TRBV4-2 to TRBJ2-1; no definite D call. Germline V gives CDR1 LGHNA, CDR2 YNFKEQ. Trimming removed 0 bases at V and 6 bases at J, with 3 bases between. This CDR3 comprises 12 residues. CDR3 bases: TGTGCCAGCAGCCAAGAGGTCAATGAGCAGTTCTTC. This encodes CASSQEVNEQFF.

The chain is built from TRBV20-1 and TRBJ2-6, with D uncertain. Trimming left V 3 bases short and J 2 bases short, with 11 bases between. The germline V gene encodes CDR1 DFQATT and CDR2 SNEGSKA (reference sequence). CDR3 length: 15 residues. The DNA of the CDR3 is TGCAGTGCTAGCCCCCGCGGCCCTGGGGCCAACGTCCTGACTTTC. It specifies CSASPRGPGANVLTF.

The chain links TRBV30 to TRBJ2-7, with no clear D. The CDR3 sequence is 11 residues long. V gave up 1 base and J gave up 9 bases, with 10 bases separating them. Looked up from germline, CDR1 is GTSNPN and CDR2 is SVGIG (reference sequence). CDR3 bases: TGTGCCTGGAGTGGGGCGTGGGGGCAGTACTTC. It codes for CAWSGAWGQYF.

This chain joins TRBV7-9 and TRBJ2-1, with D tentatively TRBD1 (6 bases). Germline lookup yields CDR1 SEHNR and CDR2 FQNEAQ (reference sequence). The CDR3 is made up of 16 amino acids. V dropped 5 bases and J dropped 4 bases, with 18 bases sitting between them. CDR3 bases: TGTGCCAGCAGCCCCCTAGACAGGAAGGGTTACAATGAGCAGTTCTTC. It codes for CASSPLDRKGYNEQFF.

V gene TRBV5-1 combines with J gene TRBJ2-3, with 8 nucleotides matching TRBD2. The CDR3 is 18 amino acids. V shed 0 bases and J 0 bases; nucleotides not matched to a gene: 9. Germline lookup yields CDR1 SGHRS and CDR2 YFSETQ. CDR3 protein: CASSLDGSGGLSTDTQYF. The CDR3 nucleotides read TGCGCCAGCAGCTTGGATGGGAGCGGGGGCCTTAGCACAGATACGCAGTATTTT. Using reference TRBV5-1 and TRBJ2-3 for the parts outside the CDR3, the full variable domain is KAGVTQTPRYLIKTRGQQVTLSCSPISGHRSVSWYQQTPGQGLQFLFEYFSETQRNKGNFPGRFSGRQFSNSRSEMNVSTLELGDSALYLCASSLDGSGGLSTDTQYFGPGTRLTVL.

The chain recombines TRBV6-2 or TRBV6-3 with TRBJ2-1, with D possibly matching TRBD2 (5 bases). The CDR3 extends over 13 amino acids. The germline V and J ends were trimmed by 4 bases and 6 bases, with 10 bases remaining between them. Germline CDR1 is MNHEY and CDR2 is SVGEGT. As DNA, the CDR3 is TGTGCCAGCAGTTGGACTCGCTTCAATGAGCAGTTCTTC. Translated: CASSWTRFNEQFF.

CDR3 sequence (DNA): TGTGCCAGCATGGGCCAGGGTCTCCCTGGGGCCAACGTCCTGACTTTC. Translation: CASMGQGLPGANVLTF. V usage is TRBV12-3 or TRBV12-4 and J usage is TRBJ2-6, with D possibly being TRBD1 (5 bases). V was cut by 7 bases and J by 2 bases, with 15 bases left in between. This CDR3 has 16 amino acids.

This sequence joins TRBV28 and TRBJ1-2; D unresolved. The ends were cut back, 8 bases at V and 1 base at J, with 14 bases in the middle. The V gene's germline CDR1 is MDHEN and CDR2 SYDVKM. The CDR3 extends over 14 amino acids. The CDR3: CASVSGDLNYGYTF. The CDR3 nucleotides read TGTGCCAGCGTCTCGGGAGACCTTAACTATGGCTACACCTTC.

The chain combines TRBV20-1 with TRBJ1-5; a weak D match, TRBD1 (5 bases). V shed 3 bases and J shed 4 bases, with 7 bases lying between them. The CDR3 totals 12 residues. Germline lookup yields CDR1 DFQATT and CDR2 SNEGSKA (reference sequence). DNA for the CDR3: TGCAGTGCTAGTAGGGGAAATCAGCCCCAGCATTTT. As protein: CSASRGNQPQHF.